What follows describes a single TCR beta chain. Original data processing: Researchers report that nucleated cell counts were estimated from reference gene primer amplification. The table came from immunoSEQ multiplex PCR; TCRdb's copy has only in-frame clones and leaves some out. That table is the source of V, J and clone size, and D and trimming were worked out from the DNA. The table has about 160,000 clones, 82% seen once. This specimen belongs to a study of blood T cell repertoires in COVID-19. Study-wide background: There were acute and convalescent COVID-19 samples, and they came from the United States, Italy and Spain. The analysed material was cDNA or gDNA that came from T cells, B-cell-depleted T cells, or PBMCs.

V lost 6 bases to trimming and J lost 1 base, with 15 bases between them. This CDR3 is built from 15 residues. Germline V gene lookup returns CDR1 MNHEY and CDR2 SVGAGI. The origin of this receptor is a woman at least 80 years old with acute or convalescent COVID-19. Material for sequencing was peripheral blood. This chain links TRBV6-5 with TRBJ1-1; D is perhaps TRBD1 (5 bases). Here the CDR3 reads CASSRLFGANTEAFF. CDR3 DNA sequence: TGTGCCAGCAGCCGATTGTTTGGGGCGAACACTGAAGCTTTCTTT.